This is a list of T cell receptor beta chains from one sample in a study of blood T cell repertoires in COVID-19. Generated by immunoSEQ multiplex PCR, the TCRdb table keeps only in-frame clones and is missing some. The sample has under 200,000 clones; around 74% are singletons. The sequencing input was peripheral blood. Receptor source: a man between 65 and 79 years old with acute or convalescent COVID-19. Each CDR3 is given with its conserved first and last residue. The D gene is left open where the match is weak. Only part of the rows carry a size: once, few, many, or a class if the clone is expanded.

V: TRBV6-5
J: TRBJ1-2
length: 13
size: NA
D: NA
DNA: TGTGCCAGCAGCATCAGGGGAGCCTATGGCTACACCTTC
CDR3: CASSIRGAYGYTF

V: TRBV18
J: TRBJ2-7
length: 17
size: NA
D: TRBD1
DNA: TGTGCCAGCTCAACTACAGGGGGCACCACGCAGGGTTACGAGCAGTACTTC
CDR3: CASSTTGGTTQGYEQYF

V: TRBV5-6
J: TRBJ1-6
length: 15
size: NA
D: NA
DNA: TGTGCCAGCAGCTTGGATCAGGGGACCAATTCACCCCTCCACTTT
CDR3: CASSLDQGTNSPLHF

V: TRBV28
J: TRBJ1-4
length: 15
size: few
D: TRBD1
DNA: TGTGCCAGCAGCCCCACCGGGACAGTCAAGGGAAAACTGTTTTTT
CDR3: CASSPTGTVKGKLFF

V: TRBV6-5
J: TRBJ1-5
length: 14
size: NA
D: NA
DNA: TGTGCCAGCAGTTACCGGGGACAAAATCAGCCCCAGCATTTT
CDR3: CASSYRGQNQPQHF

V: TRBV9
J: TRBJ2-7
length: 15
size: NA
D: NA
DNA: TGTGCCAGCAGCGTAGAATCAGGGGACACCTACGAGCAGTACTTC
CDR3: CASSVESGDTYEQYF

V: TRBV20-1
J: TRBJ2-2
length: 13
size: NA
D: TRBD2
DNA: TGCAGTGCTAGTCCGACTAGCTCCGGGGAGCTGTTTTTT
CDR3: CSASPTSSGELFF

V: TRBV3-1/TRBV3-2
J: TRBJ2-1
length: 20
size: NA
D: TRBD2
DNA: TGTGCCAGCAGCCAAGACGGGGTGACTAGCGGGGGCCTCCACCTCAATGAGCAGTTCTTC
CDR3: CASSQDGVTSGGLHLNEQFF

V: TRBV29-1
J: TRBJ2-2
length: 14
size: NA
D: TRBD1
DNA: TGCAGCGTTGTAGACAGGGATCGGGCCGGGGAGCTGTTTTTT
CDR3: CSVVDRDRAGELFF

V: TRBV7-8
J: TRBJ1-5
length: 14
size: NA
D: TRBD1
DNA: TGTGCCAGCAGCTTGGGACAGAGCAATCAGCCCCAGCATTTT
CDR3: CASSLGQSNQPQHF

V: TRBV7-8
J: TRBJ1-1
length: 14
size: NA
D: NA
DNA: TGTGCCAGCAGCTTGGAGGACAGGAACACTGAAGCTTTCTTT
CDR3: CASSLEDRNTEAFF

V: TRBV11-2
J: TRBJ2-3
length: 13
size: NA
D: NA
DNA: TGTGCCAGCACCCGGGGTGGAGGAGATACGCAGTATTTT
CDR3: CASTRGGGDTQYF

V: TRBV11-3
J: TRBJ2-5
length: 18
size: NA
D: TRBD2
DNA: TGTGCCAGCTCGAGAGGTGCGACTAGCGGGGGAGTACAAGAGACCCAGTACTTC
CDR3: CASSRGATSGGVQETQYF

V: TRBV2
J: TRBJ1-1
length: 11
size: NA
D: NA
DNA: TGTGCCAGCCGCGGAGGGTCGAGGGCTTTCTTT
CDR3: CASRGGSRAFF

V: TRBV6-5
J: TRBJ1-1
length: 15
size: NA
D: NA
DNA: TGTGCCAGCACCGAAGGGGCGAATACGAACACTGAAGCTTTCTTT
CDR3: CASTEGANTNTEAFF

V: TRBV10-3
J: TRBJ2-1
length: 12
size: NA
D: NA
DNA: TGTGCCATCAGTGGCTCCGGGGAACGGCAGTTCTTC
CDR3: CAISGSGERQFF

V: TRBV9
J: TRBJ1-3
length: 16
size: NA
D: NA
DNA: TGTGCCAGCAGCGTAGCAGGAGGCGAGGCTGGAAACACCATATATTTT
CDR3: CASSVAGGEAGNTIYF

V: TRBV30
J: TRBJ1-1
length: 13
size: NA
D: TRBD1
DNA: TGTGCCTGGACGACAGGGGTGAACACTGAAGCTTTCTTT
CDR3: CAWTTGVNTEAFF

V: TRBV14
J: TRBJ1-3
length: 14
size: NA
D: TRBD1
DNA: TGTGCCACTAAACCGGACAGGGCTGGAAACACCATATATTTT
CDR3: CATKPDRAGNTIYF

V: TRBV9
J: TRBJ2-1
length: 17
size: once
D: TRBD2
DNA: TGTGCCAGCAGCGTGGAGCCATCGACTAGCAGCTACAATGAGCAGTTCTTC
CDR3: CASSVEPSTSSYNEQFF

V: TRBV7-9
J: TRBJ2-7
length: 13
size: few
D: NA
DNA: TGTGCCAGCAGCTTCCTCTCCGCCTACGAGCAGTACTTC
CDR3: CASSFLSAYEQYF

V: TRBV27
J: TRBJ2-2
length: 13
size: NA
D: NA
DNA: TGTGCCAGCAGTTTTCCTCGGGCCGGGGAGCTGTTTTTT
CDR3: CASSFPRAGELFF

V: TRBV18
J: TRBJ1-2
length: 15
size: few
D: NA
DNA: TGTGCCAGCTCACCCAATTCCCGGGACGGGAGTGGCTACACCTTC
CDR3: CASSPNSRDGSGYTF

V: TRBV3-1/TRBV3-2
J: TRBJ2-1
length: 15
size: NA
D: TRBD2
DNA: TGTGCCAGCAGCCAAGGAGCGGGGCCTCACAATGAGCAGTTCTTC
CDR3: CASSQGAGPHNEQFF

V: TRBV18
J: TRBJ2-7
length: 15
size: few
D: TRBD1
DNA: TGTGCCAGCTCACTAAGACAGGGAAATTCCTACGAGCAGTACTTC
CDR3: CASSLRQGNSYEQYF

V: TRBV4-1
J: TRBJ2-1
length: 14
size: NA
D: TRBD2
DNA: TGCGCCAGCAGCCACACACTAGCGCCCTATGAGCAGTTCTTC
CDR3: CASSHTLAPYEQFF

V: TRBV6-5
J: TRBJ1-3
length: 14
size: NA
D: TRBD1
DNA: TGTGCCAGCAAGATGACAGGGACTGGAAACACCATATATTTT
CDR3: CASKMTGTGNTIYF

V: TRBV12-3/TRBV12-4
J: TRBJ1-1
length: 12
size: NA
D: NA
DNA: TGTGCCAGCAGTCAGGGGCCCATTGAAGCTTTCTTT
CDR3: CASSQGPIEAFF

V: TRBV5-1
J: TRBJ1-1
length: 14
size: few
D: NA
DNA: TGCGCCAGCAGCTCATCCAGGGGAAACACTGAAGCTTTCTTT
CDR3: CASSSSRGNTEAFF

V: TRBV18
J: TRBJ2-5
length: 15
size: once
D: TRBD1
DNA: TGTGCCAGCTCACCGAAGACAGGGGGACAAGAGACCCAGTACTTC
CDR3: CASSPKTGGQETQYF

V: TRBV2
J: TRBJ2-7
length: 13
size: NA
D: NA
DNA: TGTGCCACCGCGAGCGGAACCTCCTACGAGCAGTACTTC
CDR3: CATASGTSYEQYF

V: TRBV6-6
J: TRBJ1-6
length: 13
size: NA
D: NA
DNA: TGTGCCAGCACCCCCGCGGGGAATTCACCCCTCCACTTT
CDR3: CASTPAGNSPLHF

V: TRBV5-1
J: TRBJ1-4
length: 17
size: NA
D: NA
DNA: TGCGCCAGCAGCTTGGGGCAGGGGACTACAACTAATGAAAAACTGTTTTTT
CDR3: CASSLGQGTTTNEKLFF

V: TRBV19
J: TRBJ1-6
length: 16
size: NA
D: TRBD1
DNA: TGTGCCAGTAGTCCCCAGGGGGGCCGTTATAATTCACCCCTCCACTTT
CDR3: CASSPQGGRYNSPLHF

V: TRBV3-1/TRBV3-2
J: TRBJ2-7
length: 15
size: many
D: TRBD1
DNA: TGTGCCAGCAGCAGCCCGGGACAGGGTATTTACGAGCAGTACTTC
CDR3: CASSSPGQGIYEQYF

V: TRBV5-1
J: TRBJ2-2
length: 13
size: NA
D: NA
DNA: TGCGCCAGCCGTCGCGGGGATACCGGGGAGCTGTTTTTT
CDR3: CASRRGDTGELFF

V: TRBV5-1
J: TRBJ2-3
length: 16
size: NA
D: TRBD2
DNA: TGCGCCAGCAGGCTAGCGGGATCCGCCAGCACAGATACGCAGTATTTT
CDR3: CASRLAGSASTDTQYF

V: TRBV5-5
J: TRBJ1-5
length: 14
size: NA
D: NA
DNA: TGTGCCAGCAGCTCTCAGGGGAGCAATCAGCCCCAGCATTTT
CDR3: CASSSQGSNQPQHF

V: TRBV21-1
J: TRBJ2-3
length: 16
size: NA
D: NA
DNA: TGTGCCAGCAGCAAAGTGGGCAGGCTTAGCACAGATACGCAGTATTTT
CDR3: CASSKVGRLSTDTQYF

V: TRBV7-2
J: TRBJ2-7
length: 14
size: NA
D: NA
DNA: TGTGCCAGCACCTCGACAGGCGCCTCCTACGAGCAGTACTTC
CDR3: CASTSTGASYEQYF

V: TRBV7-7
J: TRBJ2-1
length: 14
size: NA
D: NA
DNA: TGTGCTAGCAGTACGGGGGACTCCGCGAATGAGCAGTTCTTC
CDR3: CASSTGDSANEQFF

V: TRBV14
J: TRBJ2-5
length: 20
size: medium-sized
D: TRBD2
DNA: TGTGCCAGCAGCCAAGGCCTAAGGACTAGCGGGAGATCTAGGATTGAGACCCAGTACTTC
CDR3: CASSQGLRTSGRSRIETQYF

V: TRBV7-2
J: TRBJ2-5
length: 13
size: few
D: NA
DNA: TGTGCCAGCAGCTTCCCTAGTCCAGAGACCCAGTACTTC
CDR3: CASSFPSPETQYF

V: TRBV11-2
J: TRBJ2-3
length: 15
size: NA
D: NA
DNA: TGTGCCAGCAGCTTAGCTGGCAGGTTCACAGATACGCAGTATTTT
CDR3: CASSLAGRFTDTQYF

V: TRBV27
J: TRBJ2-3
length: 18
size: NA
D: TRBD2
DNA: TGTGCCAGCAGTTCTTATCCCTCACTAGCGGGCCCAGCAGATACGCAGTATTTT
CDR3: CASSSYPSLAGPADTQYF

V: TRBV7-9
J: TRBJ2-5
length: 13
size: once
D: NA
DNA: TGTGCCAGCAGCCGCTCAACACAAGAGACCCAGTACTTC
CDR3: CASSRSTQETQYF